The rows below give T cell receptor beta chains drawn from one sample of a study of cytomegalovirus exposure and HLA in healthy donors. Libraries were prepared by immunoSEQ multiplex PCR; TCRdb keeps only in-frame clonotypes and omits some of them. The sample yields about 160,000 clones, approximately 72% seen once. The sequenced sample was PBMCs. The receptors were gathered from a man aged 35 to 55 in good health and CMV-seropositive. The CDR3 runs from the conserved cysteine through the conserved F or W. Each record gives: J gene, clone size, D gene, V gene, CDR3 protein, CDR3 DNA. The D gene is left open where the match is weak. Some rows have no size entry. The others give once, few or many, or a class for an expanded clone.

J gene: TRBJ1-4
clone size: few
D gene: .
V gene: TRBV6-1
CDR3 protein: CASRLRGINEKLFF
CDR3 DNA: TGTGCCAGCAGGTTAAGAGGGATTAATGAAAAACTGTTTTTT

J gene: TRBJ2-7
clone size: .
D gene: .
V gene: TRBV4-3
CDR3 protein: CASSQGPGEQYF
CDR3 DNA: TGCGCCAGCAGCCAAGGCCCGGGCGAGCAGTACTTC

J gene: TRBJ1-1
clone size: .
D gene: .
V gene: TRBV9
CDR3 protein: CASSVGQANTEAFF
CDR3 DNA: TGTGCCAGCAGCGTAGGACAGGCGAACACTGAAGCTTTCTTT

J gene: TRBJ2-7
clone size: once
D gene: .
V gene: TRBV2
CDR3 protein: CASSERDTYEQYF
CDR3 DNA: TGTGCCAGCAGTGAACGGGATACCTACGAGCAGTACTTC

J gene: TRBJ2-5
clone size: few
D gene: .
V gene: TRBV7-6
CDR3 protein: CASSFGRAETQYF
CDR3 DNA: TGTGCCAGCAGCTTTGGCAGAGCGGAGACCCAGTACTTC

J gene: TRBJ1-5
clone size: .
D gene: TRBD1
V gene: TRBV6-6
CDR3 protein: CASSYGQGEQPQHF
CDR3 DNA: TGTGCCAGCAGTTACGGACAGGGAGAGCAGCCCCAGCATTTT

J gene: TRBJ2-7
clone size: .
D gene: TRBD2
V gene: TRBV7-2
CDR3 protein: CASSLGGLAVSEQYF
CDR3 DNA: TGTGCCAGCAGCTTAGGGGGTCTAGCGGTGAGCGAGCAGTACTTC

J gene: TRBJ1-5
clone size: once
D gene: .
V gene: TRBV18
CDR3 protein: CASSRDSNQPQHF
CDR3 DNA: TGTGCCAGCTCACGAGATAGCAATCAGCCCCAGCATTTT

J gene: TRBJ2-5
clone size: .
D gene: .
V gene: TRBV9
CDR3 protein: CASSQGRGREKTQYF
CDR3 DNA: TGTGCCAGCAGCCAAGGGCGGGGCAGGGAAAAGACCCAGTACTTC

J gene: TRBJ2-3
clone size: .
D gene: TRBD2
V gene: TRBV5-8
CDR3 protein: CASSPTSGGAWADTQYF
CDR3 DNA: TGTGCCAGCAGTCCCACTAGCGGGGGGGCCTGGGCAGATACGCAGTATTTT

J gene: TRBJ1-1
clone size: .
D gene: .
V gene: TRBV5-6
CDR3 protein: CASSYQRTEAFF
CDR3 DNA: TGTGCCAGCAGCTACCAACGGACTGAAGCTTTCTTT

J gene: TRBJ1-3
clone size: .
D gene: .
V gene: TRBV20-1
CDR3 protein: CSASAGDTIYF
CDR3 DNA: TGCAGTGCTAGTGCAGGGGACACCATATATTTT

J gene: TRBJ2-1
clone size: .
D gene: TRBD2
V gene: TRBV7-2
CDR3 protein: CASSLQGPGGNEQFF
CDR3 DNA: TGTGCCAGCAGCTTACAGGGGCCGGGGGGGAATGAGCAGTTCTTC

J gene: TRBJ1-1
clone size: .
D gene: .
V gene: TRBV7-9
CDR3 protein: CSSSDSWNTEAFF
CDR3 DNA: TGTTCCAGCAGCGACAGTTGGAACACTGAAGCTTTCTTT

J gene: TRBJ2-1
clone size: .
D gene: .
V gene: TRBV10-2
CDR3 protein: CASRSRGYNEQFF
CDR3 DNA: TGCGCCAGCAGGTCGAGGGGGTACAATGAGCAGTTCTTC

J gene: TRBJ2-7
clone size: .
D gene: TRBD1
V gene: TRBV5-1
CDR3 protein: CASSWGSAGQAHSYEQYF
CDR3 DNA: TGCGCCAGCAGCTGGGGGTCCGCGGGACAGGCCCACTCCTACGAGCAGTACTTC

J gene: TRBJ1-2
clone size: .
D gene: .
V gene: TRBV2
CDR3 protein: CASRATGYGYTF
CDR3 DNA: TGTGCCAGCAGGGCCACGGGCTATGGCTACACCTTC

J gene: TRBJ1-3
clone size: .
D gene: TRBD1
V gene: TRBV4-2
CDR3 protein: CASSQDRQGGIGNTIYF
CDR3 DNA: TGTGCCAGCAGCCAAGACAGACAGGGCGGTATTGGAAACACCATATATTTT

J gene: TRBJ1-1
clone size: .
D gene: .
V gene: TRBV11-2
CDR3 protein: CASSLNRNTEAFF
CDR3 DNA: TGTGCCAGCAGCTTAAACAGGAACACTGAAGCTTTCTTT

J gene: TRBJ1-1
clone size: .
D gene: .
V gene: TRBV7-2
CDR3 protein: CASSLNAGRLNTEAFF
CDR3 DNA: TGTGCCAGCAGCTTAAATGCGGGGCGGCTGAACACTGAAGCTTTCTTT

J gene: TRBJ1-3
clone size: few
D gene: .
V gene: TRBV7-9
CDR3 protein: CASSSGWGNTIYF
CDR3 DNA: TGTGCCAGCAGCTCCGGGTGGGGAAACACCATATATTTT

J gene: TRBJ2-7
clone size: few
D gene: .
V gene: TRBV6-1
CDR3 protein: CASSRSLDDPSEQYF
CDR3 DNA: TGTGCCAGCAGCCGGTCCCTAGACGATCCCTCCGAGCAGTACTTC

J gene: TRBJ1-5
clone size: .
D gene: .
V gene: TRBV18
CDR3 protein: CASSLGLKGQPQHF
CDR3 DNA: TGTGCCAGCTCACTGGGACTCAAGGGGCAGCCCCAGCATTTT

J gene: TRBJ2-7
clone size: few
D gene: .
V gene: TRBV6-6
CDR3 protein: CASSYQGLELRNEQYF
CDR3 DNA: TGTGCCAGCAGTTATCAGGGGTTAGAGTTACGAAACGAGCAGTACTTC

J gene: TRBJ2-3
clone size: .
D gene: TRBD1
V gene: TRBV10-1
CDR3 protein: CASSEWDRGSSTDTQYF
CDR3 DNA: TGCGCCAGCAGTGAATGGGACAGGGGCTCTAGCACAGATACGCAGTATTTT

J gene: TRBJ1-2
clone size: .
D gene: .
V gene: TRBV7-3
CDR3 protein: CASSPSRGDYGYTF
CDR3 DNA: TGTGCCAGCAGCCCCTCCAGGGGTGACTATGGCTACACCTTC

J gene: TRBJ2-3
clone size: few
D gene: TRBD2
V gene: TRBV9
CDR3 protein: CASSGRERGGSTDTQYF
CDR3 DNA: TGTGCCAGCAGCGGGAGGGAGCGGGGGGGGAGCACAGATACGCAGTATTTT

J gene: TRBJ1-6
clone size: .
D gene: TRBD1
V gene: TRBV10-3
CDR3 protein: CAKPGTGGYSPLHF
CDR3 DNA: TGTGCCAAGCCCGGGACAGGGGGTTATTCACCCCTCCACTTT

J gene: TRBJ1-5
clone size: .
D gene: TRBD1
V gene: TRBV2
CDR3 protein: CASSETGGSQPQHF
CDR3 DNA: TGTGCCAGCAGTGAGACAGGGGGCAGCCAGCCCCAGCATTTT

J gene: TRBJ2-7
clone size: .
D gene: .
V gene: TRBV7-9
CDR3 protein: CASSSGEGSYEQYF
CDR3 DNA: TGTGCCAGCAGCTCCGGCGAGGGCAGCTACGAGCAGTACTTC

J gene: TRBJ2-5
clone size: .
D gene: .
V gene: TRBV4-1
CDR3 protein: CASSQVDQEETQYF
CDR3 DNA: TGCGCCAGCAGCCAAGTTGATCAAGAGGAGACCCAGTACTTC

J gene: TRBJ1-2
clone size: .
D gene: TRBD1
V gene: TRBV18
CDR3 protein: CASSQTGVYYGYTF
CDR3 DNA: TGTGCCAGCTCCCAGACAGGGGTCTACTATGGCTACACCTTC

J gene: TRBJ2-1
clone size: .
D gene: .
V gene: TRBV2
CDR3 protein: CASSEPRGFYNEQFF
CDR3 DNA: TGTGCCAGCAGTGAACCTCGGGGATTCTACAATGAGCAGTTCTTC

J gene: TRBJ1-3
clone size: few
D gene: .
V gene: TRBV9
CDR3 protein: CASSVGGMEHTIYF
CDR3 DNA: TGTGCCAGCAGCGTTGGAGGAATGGAACACACCATATATTTT

J gene: TRBJ2-7
clone size: .
D gene: TRBD1
V gene: TRBV7-2
CDR3 protein: CASSPGTGADYEQYF
CDR3 DNA: TGTGCCAGCAGCCCCGGGACAGGGGCGGACTACGAGCAGTACTTC

J gene: TRBJ1-2
clone size: .
D gene: .
V gene: TRBV7-3
CDR3 protein: CASSWGGYYGYTF
CDR3 DNA: TGTGCCAGCAGCTGGGGAGGTTACTATGGCTACACCTTC

J gene: TRBJ2-3
clone size: .
D gene: TRBD2
V gene: TRBV7-9
CDR3 protein: CASSLVAGEKYTQYF
CDR3 DNA: TGTGCCAGCAGCTTAGTGGCGGGGGAGAAATATACGCAGTATTTT

J gene: TRBJ1-1
clone size: .
D gene: .
V gene: TRBV7-8
CDR3 protein: CASSLDRGSTEAFF
CDR3 DNA: TGTGCCAGCAGCCTGGACAGAGGTAGCACTGAAGCTTTCTTT

J gene: TRBJ1-6
clone size: .
D gene: .
V gene: TRBV13
CDR3 protein: CASSLEGGQGNSPLHF
CDR3 DNA: TGTGCCAGCAGCTTAGAGGGTGGGCAGGGGAATTCACCCCTCCACTTT

J gene: TRBJ1-1
clone size: .
D gene: .
V gene: TRBV19
CDR3 protein: CASSPPGAEAFF
CDR3 DNA: TGTGCCAGTAGTCCTCCGGGGGCTGAAGCTTTCTTT

J gene: TRBJ1-1
clone size: .
D gene: TRBD1
V gene: TRBV9
CDR3 protein: CASSVAAGGLNTEAFF
CDR3 DNA: TGTGCCAGCAGCGTAGCGGCAGGGGGTTTGAACACTGAAGCTTTCTTT

J gene: TRBJ2-3
clone size: .
D gene: TRBD2
V gene: TRBV4-2
CDR3 protein: CASSQGSGGGDWGDTQYF
CDR3 DNA: TGTGCCAGCAGCCAAGGTAGCGGGGGGGGCGACTGGGGAGATACGCAGTATTTT